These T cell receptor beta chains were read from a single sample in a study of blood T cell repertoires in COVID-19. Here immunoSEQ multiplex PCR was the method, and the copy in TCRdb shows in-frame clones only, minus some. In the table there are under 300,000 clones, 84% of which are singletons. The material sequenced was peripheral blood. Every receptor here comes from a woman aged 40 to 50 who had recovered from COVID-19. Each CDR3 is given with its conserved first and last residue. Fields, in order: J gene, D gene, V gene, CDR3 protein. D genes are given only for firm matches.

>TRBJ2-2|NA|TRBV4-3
CASSQYAAGSPGELFF
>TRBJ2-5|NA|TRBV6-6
CASRIQGWETQYF
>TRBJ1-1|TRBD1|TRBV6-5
CASRVNGQGAGEAFF
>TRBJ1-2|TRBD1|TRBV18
CASSPGQIQGYTF
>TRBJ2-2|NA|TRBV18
CASSPQGTGELFF
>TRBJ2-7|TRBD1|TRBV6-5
CASSYSTGYGYEQYF
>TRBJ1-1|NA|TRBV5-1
CASSWGEGRSTEAFF
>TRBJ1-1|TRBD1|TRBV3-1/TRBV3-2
CASSLQGQGKTEAFF
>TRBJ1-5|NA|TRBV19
CASSIQGSNQPQHF
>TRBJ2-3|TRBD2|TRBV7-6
CASSSQRGVSDTQYF
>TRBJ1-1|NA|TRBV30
CAMRAGMNTEAFF
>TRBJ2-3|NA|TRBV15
CATSRSGDTQYF
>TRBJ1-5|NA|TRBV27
CASRPSGFQPQHF
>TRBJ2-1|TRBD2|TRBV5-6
CASSLEDWGGGEQFF
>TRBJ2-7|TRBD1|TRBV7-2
CASSKVTGDYEQYF
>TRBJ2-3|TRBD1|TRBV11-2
CASTRDGRGDTQYF
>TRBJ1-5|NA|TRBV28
CASSQSDSNQPQHF
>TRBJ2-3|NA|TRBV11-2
CASSSFTDTQYF
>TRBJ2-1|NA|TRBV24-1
CATSRGRGSYNEQFF
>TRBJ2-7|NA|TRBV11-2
CASSFSGSHEQYF
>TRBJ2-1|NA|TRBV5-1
CASSLVGDFYNEQFF
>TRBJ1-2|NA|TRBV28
CASRSPAGENYGYTF
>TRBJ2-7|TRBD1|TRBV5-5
CASSEQGFSYEQYF
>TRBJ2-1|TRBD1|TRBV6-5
CASRGQYYNEQFF
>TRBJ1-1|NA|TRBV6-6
CASSYSSGFAFF
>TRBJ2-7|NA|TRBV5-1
CASSLGGVDEQYF
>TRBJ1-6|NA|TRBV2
CASSEVVSTDHNSPLHF
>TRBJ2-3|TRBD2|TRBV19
CASSIFRGETTDTQYF
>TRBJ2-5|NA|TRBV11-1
CASSFSRREETQYF
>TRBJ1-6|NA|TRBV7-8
CASSLFSNSPLHF
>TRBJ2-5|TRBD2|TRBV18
CASSGGGYQETQYF
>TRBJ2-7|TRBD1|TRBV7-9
CASSSPLDRGLDEQYF
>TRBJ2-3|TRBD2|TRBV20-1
CSASGRGVDDTQYF
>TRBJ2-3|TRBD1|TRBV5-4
CASSSDRGPDTQYF
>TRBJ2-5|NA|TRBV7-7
CASSLAGGLANQETQYF
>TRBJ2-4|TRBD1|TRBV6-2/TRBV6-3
CASSYLTGEAKNIQYF
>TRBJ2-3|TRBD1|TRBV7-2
CASSNRDRGNTQYF
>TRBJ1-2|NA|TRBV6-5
CASSSGHEGTNYGYTF
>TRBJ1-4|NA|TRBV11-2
CASSIVLATNEKLFF
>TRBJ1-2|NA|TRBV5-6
CASSDPTPDTYGYTF
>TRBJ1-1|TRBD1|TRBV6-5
CASSITGGTEAFF
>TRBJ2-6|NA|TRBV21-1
CASSKKGGSGANVLTF
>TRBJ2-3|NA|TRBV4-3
CASSQGGRLDTDTQYF
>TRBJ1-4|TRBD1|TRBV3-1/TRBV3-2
CASSQDRPGGSEKLFF
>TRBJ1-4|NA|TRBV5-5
CASSWFVAANEKLFF
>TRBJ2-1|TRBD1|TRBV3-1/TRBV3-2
CASSHHRDRADEQFF
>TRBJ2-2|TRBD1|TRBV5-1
CASSPGQEGGELFF